The 23 T cell receptor beta chains given below trace back to one sample, sequenced in a study of T cells after somatic rescue of genetic block. Assay used: immunoSEQ multiplex PCR; TCRdb lists only in-frame clones, some missing. The sample carries 55,000 to 75,000 clones, around 90% recorded once. Material: peripheral blood mononuclear cells (PBMCs). All receptors derive from a man aged 35 to 55.

The CDR3 loop reads CASSGEGGYEQFF. The DNA for the CDR3 is TGTGCCAGCAGCGGGGAGGGAGGGTACGAGCAGTTCTTC. The chain links TRBV9 to TRBJ2-1, with TRBD2 identical over 7 bases. CDR3 size: 13 residues. From germline, CDR1 is SGDLS and CDR2 YYNGEE. Germline trimming cut 3 bases from V and 10 bases from J; bases unmatched to any gene: 7.

The chain has TRBV21-1 and TRBJ1-1; the table's D call TRBD1 went unverified against the DNA. TRBV21-1 corresponds to a pseudogene. CDR3 length: 15 amino acids. The chain's CDR3 is CASSKAGREPTEAFF. For the CDR3, the DNA is TGTGCCAGCAGCAAAGCGGGCAGGGAACCCACTGAAGCTTTCTTT.

The CDR3 DNA reads as TGTGCCAGCAGCTTAGAAGTAGATCCTGAAGCTTTCTTT. This codes for CASSLEVDPEAFF. The chain recombines TRBV11-2 with TRBJ1-1; D gene uncertain. Trimming removed 0 bases at V and 6 bases at J, with 8 bases between. The CDR3 is made up of 13 amino acids. Germline-derived CDR1 and CDR2 are SGHAT and FQNNGV. Looking up the rest from reference TRBV11-2 and TRBJ1-1 gives the full variable domain: EAGVAQSPRYKIIEKRQSVAFWCNPISGHATLYWYQQILGQGPKLLIQFQNNGVVDDSQLPKDRFSAERLKGVDSTLKIQPAKLEDSAVYLCASSLEVDPEAFFGQGTRLTVV.

This clone occurred a few times. V and J are TRBV27 and TRBJ2-1; the D gene is possibly TRBD2 (6 bases). CDR1 and CDR2 from the germline V gene are MNHEY and SMNVEV (reference sequence). The CDR3 runs 17 residues. Trimming removed 3 bases at V and 7 bases at J, with 22 bases between. The chain's CDR3 is CASSFTTRLRAGNEQFF. In DNA, the CDR3 is TGTGCCAGCAGTTTCACGACTAGGTTGCGAGCGGGTAATGAGCAGTTCTTC.

The chain employs TRBV7-2 and TRBJ2-7, with 8 bases that match TRBD2. The length of the CDR3 is 17 residues. In germline, CDR1 is SGHTA, CDR2 FQGNSA. V lost 0 bases, J lost 4 bases, and 11 bases stayed unmatched. The CDR3 region is CASSLAFTKRERYEQYF. CDR3 coding DNA: TGTGCCAGCAGCTTAGCGTTTACAAAGCGGGAGAGGTACGAGCAGTACTTC.

The chain uses TRBV28 and TRBJ1-2; TRBD1 might be the D (5 bases). This CDR3 has 11 amino acids. CDR1 MDHEN and CDR2 SYDVKM come from the germline V gene. The V and J ends lost 3 bases and 8 bases respectively, with 7 bases between them. The CDR3 loop reads CASSFRGGYTF. The CDR3, as DNA: TGTGCCAGCAGTTTTAGGGGCGGCTACACCTTC.

The V and J genes are TRBV5-1 and TRBJ1-1; D is unresolved. V dropped 1 base and J dropped 3 bases, with 10 bases sitting between them. Germline loops: CDR1 SGHRS, CDR2 YFSETQ. CDR3 length: 14 amino acids. The CDR3 DNA follows: TGCGCCAGCAGCTTGCTAGGAGGACACACTGAAGCTTTCTTT. This codes for CASSLLGGHTEAFF.

This clone appeared once. The V gene is TRBV7-2, the J gene TRBJ2-1; D is undetermined. The V gene lost 5 bases and the J gene lost 2 bases, with 13 bases spanning the gap. Germline assignment: CDR1 SGHTA and CDR2 FQGNSA. The CDR3 totals 15 residues. The CDR3 loop is CASSPSDEPYNEQFF. The CDR3 DNA reads TGTGCCAGCAGCCCCTCCGACGAACCCTACAATGAGCAGTTCTTC.

The V and J genes are TRBV7-9 and TRBJ2-1, with 8 bases matching TRBD1. Germline V CDR1 and CDR2: SEHNR, FQNEAQ (reference sequence). The V gene end was trimmed by 4 bases and the J gene end by 6 bases; junction bases not matched to a gene: 2. The CDR3 length is 13 residues. The DNA of the CDR3 is TGTGCCAGCAGCTCCGGGACAGGCAATGAGCAGTTCTTC. It codes for CASSSGTGNEQFF.

This clone was recorded once. The genes are TRBV2 and TRBJ1-2; D possibly corresponds to TRBD1 (6 bases). V gave up 2 bases and J gave up 8 bases, with 21 bases separating them. The CDR3 is 16 amino acids. From germline, CDR1 is SNHLY and CDR2 FYNNEI. The CDR3 loop reads CASSEIGLGAEGGYTF. The CDR3 nucleotides are TGTGCCAGCAGTGAAATCGGCCTGGGGGCGGAAGGCGGCTACACCTTC. Full variable domain (rest looked up from reference TRBV2 and TRBJ1-2): EPEVTQTPSHQVTQMGQEVILRCVPISNHLYFYWYRQILGQKVEFLVSFYNNEISEKSEIFDDQFSVERPDGSNFTLKIRSTKLEDSAMYFCASSEIGLGAEGGYTFGSGTRLTVV.

The rearrangement joins TRBV5-8 to TRBJ2-3; 10 positions match TRBD1. After removal of 2 bases from V and 2 bases from J, the junction contained 2 bases not matched to a gene. The CDR3 sequence is 15 residues long. CDR1 is SGHTS and CDR2 is YDEGEE in the germline V gene. CDR3 DNA sequence: TGTGCCAGCAGCTTTGGGACAGGGGACACAGATACGCAGTATTTT. The encoded protein is CASSFGTGDTDTQYF.

The rearrangement joins TRBV23-1 to TRBJ1-2, with D maybe TRBD1 (5 bases). TRBV23-1 is filed as an ORF, its function uncertain. This CDR3 region has 16 residues. Trimming left V 4 bases short and J 4 bases short, with 19 bases between. The CDR3 DNA reads as TGCGCCAGCAGTCGAAAATCCACCGCCGGGGGCTATGGCTACACCTTC. This encodes CASSRKSTAGGYGYTF.

The chain recombines TRBV20-1 with TRBJ2-7; D ambiguous. The CDR3 runs 11 residues. Trimming removed 0 bases from V and 2 bases from J, with 2 bases in between. Germline assignment: CDR1 DFQATT and CDR2 SNEGSKA (reference sequence). CDR3 loop: CSARETYEQYF. As DNA, the CDR3 is TGCAGTGCTAGAGAAACCTACGAGCAGTACTTC.

The CDR3 DNA is TGTGCCAGCAGTGAGGGACTAGCGGGAGGTAGAGAGACCCAGTACTTC. Translation gives CASSEGLAGGRETQYF. V and J are TRBV2 and TRBJ2-5; 15 bases fit TRBD2. The CDR3 covers 16 residues. J lost 4 bases, V lost 3 bases, and 3 bases had no gene match. Germline CDR1 is SNHLY and CDR2 is FYNNEI.

V gene TRBV7-2 combines with J gene TRBJ1-1; D is unclear. Germline CDR1 reads SGHTA; CDR2 reads FQGNSA. V lost 4 bases and J 0 bases, leaving 6 bases between the germline ends. This CDR3 has 13 residues. The CDR3 region is CASSSDMNTEAFF. DNA of the CDR3: TGTGCCAGCAGCTCTGATATGAACACTGAAGCTTTCTTT.

The V and J genes are TRBV7-2 and TRBJ2-3; 8 bases match TRBD1. The CDR3 runs 14 residues. Germline V gene data show CDR1 as SGHTA and CDR2 as FQGNSA. The junction had 5 bases not matched to a gene; V was cut back by 5 bases and J by 4 bases. Here the CDR3 reads CASSTGGVADTQYF. The CDR3 region has the DNA TGTGCCAGCAGCACAGGGGGAGTCGCAGATACGCAGTATTTT.

The gene calls are TRBV28 and TRBJ1-5; no reliable D call. The germline V gene has CDR1 MDHEN and CDR2 SYDVKM. The CDR3 sequence is 14 residues long. Trimming removed 1 base at V and 3 bases at J, with 7 bases between. CDR3 nucleotides: TGTGCCAGCAGTTTATCGGGCTTCAATCAGCCCCAGCATTTT. Its protein is CASSLSGFNQPQHF.

The chain combines TRBV7-9 with TRBJ2-1; tentative D call: TRBD1 (6 bases). Between the trimmed V and J ends, which lost 1 base and 4 bases, there was a span of 14 bases. This CDR3 contains 16 residues. CDR1 and CDR2 from the germline V gene are SEHNR and FQNEAQ (reference sequence). The CDR3 here is CASSLGLRGRYNEQFF. CDR3 nucleotide sequence: TGTGCCAGCAGCTTAGGGCTCAGGGGTCGATACAATGAGCAGTTCTTC.

This chain uses TRBV7-2 with TRBJ2-6; 7 bases are a match to TRBD1. J gave up 0 bases and V 4 bases, and 6 bases lay outside the gene matches. Germline-derived CDR1 and CDR2 are SGHTA and FQGNSA. CDR3 length: 17 amino acids. CDR3 DNA sequence: TGTGCCAGCAGCTCCGGACAGGACTTCTCTGGGGCCAACGTCCTGACTTTC. Protein: CASSSGQDFSGANVLTF. Combining the CDR3 with reference TRBV7-2 and TRBJ2-6 gives the whole variable domain GAGVSQSPSNKVTEKGKDVELRCDPISGHTALYWYRQSLGQGLEFLIYFQGNSAPDKSGLPSDRFSAERTGGSVSTLTIQRTQQEDSAVYLCASSSGQDFSGANVLTFGAGSRLTVL.

Only a few counts were recorded for this clone. The CDR3 is CASSSLRAAGTEAFF. The CDR3 DNA sequence: TGTGCCAGCAGTTCCCTTAGGGCGGCGGGCACTGAAGCTTTCTTT. This sequence joins TRBV28 and TRBJ1-1, with D hard to call. Germline CDR1 is MDHEN and CDR2 is SYDVKM. The CDR3 consists of 15 residues. V was clipped by 4 bases and J by 4 bases, with 16 bases between them.

The rearrangement uses TRBV7-9 and TRBJ1-6; the match to TRBD1 covers 7 bases. The CDR3 totals 14 residues. J gave up 10 bases and V 1 base, and 4 bases lay outside the gene matches. CDR1 and CDR2 from the germline V gene are SEHNR and FQNEAQ (reference sequence). CDR3 nucleotide sequence: TGTGCCAGCAGCTTAGGAACAGGGGTCTCACCCCTCCACTTT. This encodes CASSLGTGVSPLHF.

J is TRBJ1-3 and V is TRBV6-1, with D unclear. The length of the CDR3 is 15 residues. CDR1 is MNHNS and CDR2 is SASEGT in the germline V gene. V was cut by 4 bases and J by 0 bases, with 10 bases left in between. The CDR3 loop reads CASSVTFYSGNTIYF. CDR3 sequence (DNA): TGTGCCAGCAGTGTCACGTTCTACTCTGGAAACACCATATATTTT.

V and J are TRBV7-2 and TRBJ2-5; 8 bases are shared with TRBD2. This CDR3 has 14 residues. J was trimmed by 9 bases and V by 0 bases; bases with no gene match: 6. The V gene's germline CDR1 is SGHTA and CDR2 FQGNSA. In DNA, the CDR3 is TGTGCCAGCAGCTTAGCAGCGGGGGCCTACGCCCAGTACTTC. This translates into CASSLAAGAYAQYF.